The next 21 T cell receptor beta chains were all read from a single sample in a study of blood T cells in healthy people across ages. The second PCR ran about 6 to 12 cycles with a sample-barcoded 5' primer and J-beta primers. TCRdb re-analysed the 5' RACE reads in MiXCR, keeping a single row per CDR3 protein. In the table there are over a million distinct CDR3 sequences, over 35% of which are singletons. Sample: blood. These receptors originate from a woman in her sixties or seventies in good health.

This clonotype has a handful of counts. The CDR3 sequence is CASSREGTSVVYEQFF. CDR3 nucleotide sequence: TGTGCCAGCAGCCGAGAGGGGACTAGCGTGGTATACGAGCAGTTCTTC. The V gene is TRBV4-2, the J gene TRBJ2-1, with 10 bases identical to TRBD2. The CDR3 contains 16 residues. Germline CDR1 LGHNA, CDR2 YNFKEQ. The junction had 13 bases not matched to a gene; V was cut back by 4 bases and J by 10 bases.

This clonotype was found a few times. In DNA form, the CDR3 reads TGTGCCAGCAGCTTGACAGGGGGGTTCACTGAAGCTTTCTTT. It codes for CASSLTGGFTEAFF. The J gene is TRBJ1-1, the V gene TRBV7-2; 9 nucleotides agree with TRBD1. Trimming removed 3 bases from V and 4 bases from J; junction bases left unmatched: 3. The CDR3 covers 14 residues. Germline V CDR1 and CDR2: SGHTA, FQGNSA.

This chain connects TRBV25-1 to TRBJ2-2; 8 bases line up with TRBD1. J lost 1 base, V lost 3 bases, and 7 bases had no gene match. This CDR3 region has 17 residues. Germline V CDR1 and CDR2: MGHDK, SYGVNS. CDR3 protein: CASSETRTGRNTGELFF. In DNA form, the CDR3 reads TGTGCCAGCAGTGAGACACGGACAGGGAGGAACACCGGGGAGCTGTTTTTT.

The rearrangement joins TRBV27 to TRBJ2-3; TRBD2 aligns across 13 bases. Trimming removed 3 bases from V and 4 bases from J; junction bases left unmatched: 7. The V gene's germline CDR1 is MNHEY and CDR2 SMNVEV (reference sequence). The CDR3 loop spans 17 amino acids. CDR3 amino acids: CASSFRTSGSGADTQYF. CDR3 bases: TGTGCCAGCAGTTTTAGGACTAGCGGGAGTGGGGCAGATACGCAGTATTTT.

The sample holds a few counts of this clonotype. The CDR3 loop reads CAITGTESYEQYF. The CDR3 region has the DNA TGTGCCATTACCGGGACAGAATCCTACGAGCAGTACTTC. The chain carries TRBV10-3 and TRBJ2-4; 7 bases fit TRBD1. Matching the DNA end better, TRBJ2-7 makes the J call doubtful. In germline, CDR1 is ENHRY, CDR2 SYGVKD. This CDR3 region has 13 residues.

This clonotype turned up a few times. The gene calls are TRBV12-3 or TRBV12-4 and TRBJ2-7; perhaps D is TRBD1 or TRBD2 (5 bases each). This CDR3 is 13 amino acids long. V shed 7 bases and J shed 5 bases, with 15 bases lying between them. This CDR3 reads CASTLRGRNEQYF. The CDR3 DNA reads as TGTGCCAGCACTCTGAGGGGTCGCAACGAGCAGTACTTC.

The gene calls are TRBV12-3 or TRBV12-4 and TRBJ2-3; D unresolved. The CDR3 has 14 residues. Trimming cost V 2 bases and J 3 bases, with 9 bases left between them. The CDR3 DNA follows: TGTGCCAGCAGTTTATTCGAGAGGACAGATACGCAGTATTTT. Its translation: CASSLFERTDTQYF.

The rearrangement joins TRBV7-3 to TRBJ2-2; 8 nucleotides line up with TRBD2. Germline trimming cut 5 bases from V and 2 bases from J; bases unmatched to any gene: 4. Germline assignment: CDR1 SGHTA and CDR2 FQGTGA. The length of the CDR3 is 15 residues. CDR3 residues: CASSVGLGNTGELFF. CDR3 nucleotides: TGTGCCAGCAGCGTGGGACTAGGAAACACCGGGGAGCTGTTTTTT.

This chain uses TRBV3-1 with TRBJ2-7; tentatively, D is TRBD2 (5 bases). Germline CDR1 LGHDT, CDR2 YNNKEL (reference sequence). CDR3 length: 13 amino acids. V shed 4 bases and J shed 6 bases, with 13 bases lying between them. The CDR3 loop reads CASSPLLAPEQYF. The CDR3 DNA sequence: TGTGCCAGCAGCCCCCTGCTAGCTCCCGAGCAGTACTTC.

The chain recombines TRBV10-3 with TRBJ2-1; 10 bases are a match to TRBD1. The J call could be wrong; TRBJ2-7 is a better fit for the DNA end. Germline V gives CDR1 ENHRY, CDR2 SYGVKD. This CDR3 comprises 16 residues. In DNA, the CDR3 is TGTGCCATCAGTCCGGGACAGGGGATCCCCTACAATGAGCAGTACTTC. The encoded protein is CAISPGQGIPYNEQYF.

This clonotype was counted at least ten times. This chain connects TRBV14 to TRBJ1-1; D remains ambiguous. V shed 4 bases and J shed 0 bases, with 12 bases lying between them. The CDR3 covers 15 residues. Germline lookup yields CDR1 SGHDN and CDR2 FVKESK. The CDR3 loop reads CASSLRTGLNTEAFF. The CDR3 bases are TGTGCCAGCAGCCTCCGGACGGGCTTGAACACTGAAGCTTTCTTT. Full variable domain (remainder filled in from reference TRBV14 and TRBJ1-1): EAGVTQFPSHSVIEKGQTVTLRCDPISGHDNLYWYRRVMGKEIKFLLHFVKESKQDESGMPNNRFLAERTGGTYSTLKVQPAELEDSGVYFCASSLRTGLNTEAFFGQGTRLTVV.

The rearrangement joins TRBV11-2 to TRBJ2-1; 13 bases agree with TRBD2. The J call may not be correct, given that the DNA end is closer to TRBJ2-7. The CDR3 covers 16 residues. CDR1 and CDR2 from the germline V gene are SGHAT and FQNNGV. CDR3 nucleotide sequence: TGTGCCAGCAGCTACGGGACTAGCGGGACTTACAATGAGCAGTACTTC. This encodes CASSYGTSGTYNEQYF.

This sequence joins TRBV6-1 and TRBJ2-1; a weak D match, TRBD2 (5 bases). Germline CDR1 MNHNS, CDR2 SASEGT. Trimming took 2 bases from V and 13 from J, leaving 12 bases between them. The length of the CDR3 is 12 residues. The CDR3: CASSENGETQFF. In DNA, the CDR3 is TGTGCCAGCAGTGAAAACGGGGAGACCCAGTTCTTC.

The rearrangement links TRBV29-1 to TRBJ2-1; D not resolved. The J call may be mistaken, given a closer DNA end match to TRBJ2-7. Germline V gives CDR1 SQVTM, CDR2 ANQGSEA. CDR3 length equals 13 residues. The CDR3 DNA sequence: TGCAGCACCTTCGGCAGCTCCTACAATGAGCAGTACTTC. Its protein product is CSTFGSSYNEQYF.

This chain joins TRBV5-6 and TRBJ2-5, with a weak D call TRBD1 (5 bases). V was cut by 4 bases and J by 4 bases, with 20 bases left in between. Germline V gives CDR1 SGHDT, CDR2 YYEEEE. The CDR3 is 16 residues long. CDR3 amino acids: CASSGPSGNEVETQYF. In nucleotides, the CDR3 is TGTGCCAGCAGCGGACCCTCAGGGAATGAGGTAGAGACCCAGTACTTC.

The V call is TRBV24-1, the J call TRBJ2-3, with 11 bases fitting TRBD2. V lost 0 bases, J lost 0 bases, and 16 bases stayed unmatched. The CDR3 contains 22 residues. Looked up from germline, CDR1 is KGHDR and CDR2 is SFDVKD. CDR3 residues: CATSDLLPTSGRGGYSTDTQYF. CDR3 bases: TGTGCCACCAGTGATTTGCTTCCCACTAGCGGGAGAGGGGGATACAGCACAGATACGCAGTATTTT.

The chain uses TRBV5-4 and TRBJ2-3, with D possibly TRBD2 on 5 matching bases. The length of the CDR3 is 14 residues. Germline CDR1 SGHNT, CDR2 YYREEE (reference sequence). The ends were cut back, 6 bases at V and 2 bases at J, with 13 bases in the middle. The CDR3 sequence: CASKPAVFTDTQYF. The CDR3 region has the DNA TGTGCCAGCAAACCAGCGGTTTTCACAGATACGCAGTATTTT.

This clonotype was found a few times. The chain recombines TRBV6-2 or TRBV6-3 with TRBJ2-3; TRBD2 matches at 16 bases. Germline values: CDR1 MNHEY, CDR2 SVGEGT. The CDR3 has 17 amino acids. The V and J ends lost 7 bases and 10 bases, in that order; junction bases with no gene match: 14. CDR3 sequence: CASTGTSGRAPLKAQYF. The CDR3 DNA reads as TGTGCCAGCACCGGGACTAGCGGGAGGGCCCCCCTGAAGGCGCAGTATTTT.

This clonotype has just a few counts. The rearrangement links TRBV7-2 to TRBJ2-7, with 8 bases that match TRBD1. Per germline, CDR1 SGHTA and CDR2 FQGNSA. Trimming at V came to 5 bases and at J to 4 bases, leaving 7 bases not matched to a gene. CDR3 length: 14 amino acids. The CDR3 coding sequence is TGTGCCAGCAGCCCGACAGGGGTGGCTTACGAGCAGTACTTC. Amino acids: CASSPTGVAYEQYF.

This chain connects TRBV9 to TRBJ2-5; no clear D. The V end lost 0 bases, the J end lost 4 bases, and 7 bases lay between the germline ends. Per germline, CDR1 SGDLS and CDR2 YYNGEE. This CDR3 spans 13 amino acids. The CDR3 here is CASSVDWRETQYF. The CDR3 region has the DNA TGTGCCAGCAGCGTAGATTGGAGAGAGACCCAGTACTTC.

This sequence joins TRBV4-2 and TRBJ1-2; tentatively, D is TRBD1 (6 bases). The CDR3 has 15 amino acids. The V end was cut by 0 bases, the J end by 8 bases, with 16 bases between. Per germline, CDR1 LGHNA and CDR2 YNFKEQ. CDR3 sequence reads: CASSQDRTALGGYTF. The CDR3 bases are TGTGCCAGCAGCCAAGACAGGACAGCCTTGGGAGGCTACACCTTC.